The entry below describes one T cell receptor (beta chain). Profiled with immunoSEQ multiplex PCR; TCRdb holds only in-frame clones, not every one. The sample yields over 65,000 clones, about 98% seen once. The source of the sample is a study of technical replicates of blood from several donors. V was pared by 0 bases and J by 3 bases, with 5 bases between. Germline values: CDR1 KGHSH, CDR2 LQKENI. The CDR3 sequence is 13 residues long. This clonotype originated in a human donor in good health. The rearrangement uses TRBV18 and TRBJ1-1; D ambiguous. Material for sequencing was T cells isolated from PBMCs. The CDR3 protein is CASSPPSDTEAFF. The CDR3 nucleotides are TGTGCCAGCTCACCACCGTCCGACACTGAAGCTTTCTTT.